The rows below give T cell receptor beta chains drawn from one sample of a study of CD8 T cells in ankylosing spondylitis. TCRdb analysed the 5' RACE reads with MiXCR anew, one entry per CDR3 protein. The table records 300,000 to 350,000 distinct CDR3 sequences, roughly 15% of them present only once. Sequencing used blood, either unsorted or a sorted T cell fraction (not recorded which). These receptor sequences come from a male donor with ankylosing spondylitis or in good health (not recorded which). CDR3s include the opening cysteine and the closing phenylalanine or tryptophan. The D gene is left open where the match is weak. Not every row has a clone size; where given, it reads once, few, many or a size class.

few TRBJ2-7 TRBV20-1 TRBD1 TGCAGTGCTAGAGGCAGGGGGTACGAGCAGTACTTC CSARGRGYEQYF
few TRBJ1-2 TRBV11-2 - TGTGCCAGCAGCTTAGCCCCCGACAGGAGGGATGGCTACACCTTC CASSLAPDRRDGYTF
few TRBJ2-3 TRBV4-1 TRBD1 TGCGCCAGCAGCCAAGAAGTGACAGGGGGCATAAATACGCAGTATTTT CASSQEVTGGINTQYF
- TRBJ2-1 TRBV16 - TGTGCCAGCAGCCAATTCAGAGACAATGAGCAGTTCTTC CASSQFRDNEQFF
- TRBJ2-5 TRBV20-1 TRBD2 TGCAGTGCTAGGAGGATAGCGGGAGAAGAGACCCAGTACTTC CSARRIAGEETQYF
few TRBJ1-5 TRBV29-1 - TGCAGCGTTGCGATAGGGGCTAATAGCAATCAGCCCCAGCATTTT CSVAIGANSNQPQHF
- TRBJ2-7 TRBV25-1 - TGTGCCAGCAGTGAATTGAACCAGCGCTACGAGCAGTACTTC CASSELNQRYEQYF
- TRBJ1-2 TRBV6-1 - TGTGCCATCAGGGATGGAATGAATAGCTATGGCTACACCTTC CAIRDGMNSYGYTF
few TRBJ1-1 TRBV6-5 - TGTGCCAGCAGTTACGGCGGAGGCCAGAACACTGAAGCTTTCTTT CASSYGGGQNTEAFF
once TRBJ2-1 TRBV28 TRBD2 TGTGCCAGCAGCCTGTCAACCGGACTAGCGGGGTACAATGAGCAGTTCTTC CASSLSTGLAGYNEQFF
- TRBJ2-2 TRBV29-1 - TGCAGCGTTGATCCATCCCCAGGATTAACCGGGGAGCTGTTTTTT CSVDPSPGLTGELFF
- TRBJ2-7 TRBV5-6 TRBD2 TGTGCCAGCAGCTTGGGCCCAGCGGGAGGAATGTACGAGCAGTACTTC CASSLGPAGGMYEQYF
- TRBJ2-1 TRBV6-5 TRBD2 TGTGCCAGCAGTTCCCTAGGACTAGCGAGTACCTACAATGAGCAGTTCTTC CASSSLGLASTYNEQFF
- TRBJ1-1 TRBV11-2 - TGTGCCAGCAGCTTAACCCACGGGAAAGCTTTCTTT CASSLTHGKAFF
- TRBJ1-2 TRBV5-1 - TGCGCCAGCAGCATAAGCGACTATGGCTACACCTTC CASSISDYGYTF
few TRBJ1-1 TRBV29-1 - TGCAGCGTTGCCTCTCCCAGCTTCAGAGCTTTCTTT CSVASPSFRAFF
- TRBJ1-1 TRBV20-1 - TGCAGTGCTAGAATGGGAAACACTGAAGCTTTCTTT CSARMGNTEAFF
- TRBJ2-1 TRBV3-1 TRBD2 TGTGCCAGCAGCCCCCAGAGTCCGCGGGGGAGCTCCTACAATGAGCAGTTCTTC CASSPQSPRGSSYNEQFF
few TRBJ1-6 TRBV20-1 - TGCAGTGCGTCCCCAGCAGGAGGCAATTCACCCCTCCACTTT CSASPAGGNSPLHF
- TRBJ2-7 TRBV20-1 - TGCAGTGCTAGAGTTATGTACAGTACCTACGAGCAGTACTTC CSARVMYSTYEQYF
few TRBJ2-3 TRBV7-9 - TGTGCCAGCAGCTATCTAGCCTTGGGTGGCACAGATACGCAGTATTTT CASSYLALGGTDTQYF
few TRBJ1-4 TRBV5-1 - TGCGCCAGCAGCTCATCACCCCCACAGGGATCAAGGGAAAAACTGTTTTTT CASSSSPPQGSREKLFF